Presented here are 29 T cell receptor beta chains from one specimen sequenced in a study of preoperative IRX-2 immunotherapy in early breast cancer. The table came from immunoSEQ multiplex PCR; TCRdb's copy has only in-frame clones and leaves some out. This sample has over 20,000 clones, with around four fifths found just once. Treatment noted: preoperative locoregional IRX-2 cytokine immunotherapy. The material was lymph node tissue, obtained after IRX-2 immunotherapy. The receptors were gathered from a human donor with breast cancer.

The rearrangement joins TRBV6-8 to TRBJ1-2; D ambiguous. This CDR3 contains 14 residues. Germline V lookup: CDR1 MNHGY, CDR2 SAAAGT. The V gene lost 2 bases and the J gene lost 5 bases, with 12 bases spanning the gap. The CDR3: CASSYLQSGYGYTF. The CDR3 bases are TGTGCCAGCAGTTACCTACAATCGGGGTATGGCTACACCTTC.

The genes are TRBV30 and TRBJ1-3; no clear D. This CDR3 spans 14 amino acids. Looked up from germline, CDR1 is GTSNPN and CDR2 is SVGIG (reference sequence). V dropped 1 base and J dropped 3 bases, with 10 bases sitting between them. CDR3 DNA: TGTGCCTGGAGTGGGACGGGGAATGGAAACACCATATATTTT. It yields the protein CAWSGTGNGNTIYF.

In this sample, this clone turned up a few times. The V gene is TRBV18, the J gene TRBJ2-5, with D uncertain. Trimming cost V 2 bases and J 5 bases, with 9 bases left between them. Looked up from germline, CDR1 is KGHSH and CDR2 is LQKENI. The CDR3 spans 13 residues. CDR3 nucleotide sequence: TGTGCCAGCTCACCAATGGTAGCTGAGACCCAGTACTTC. The encoded protein is CASSPMVAETQYF.

About this clone: One end of the junction varies from germline; a read error may be responsible. The chain uses TRBV15 and TRBJ2-2; D ambiguous. The CDR3 length is 15 residues. Germline values: CDR1 LNHNV, CDR2 YYDKDF (reference sequence). The CDR3 nucleotides are TGTGCCAGCAGCTCGGCCGTGGCTAGGACCGGGGAGCTGTTTTTT. It is translated as CASSSAVARTGELFF.

The gene calls are TRBV12-5 and TRBJ2-2; the match to TRBD2 covers 8 bases. This CDR3 has 14 amino acids. The germline V gene encodes CDR1 LGHNT and CDR2 FRNRAP. CDR3 nucleotides: TGTGCCACTGGACCCGGGGGGGGCACCGGGGAGCTGTTTTTT. Residues: CATGPGGGTGELFF.

This chain uses TRBV5-1 with TRBJ1-4; D unresolved. Trimming took 2 bases from V and 0 from J, leaving 5 bases between them. The CDR3 contains 14 residues. Germline CDR1 is SGHRS and CDR2 is YFSETQ. CDR3 DNA: TGCGCCAGCAGCTTCGGTGCAACTAATGAAAAACTGTTTTTT. The encoded protein is CASSFGATNEKLFF.

The V call is TRBV29-1, the J call TRBJ2-2, with 10 bases aligning to TRBD1. V trimming: 3 bases; J trimming: 6 bases; junction bases outside the gene matches: 4. Germline loops: CDR1 SQVTM, CDR2 ANQGSEA. The CDR3 totals 14 residues. The CDR3 DNA is TGCAGCGTTGATCCCGGACAGGGGGCCGGGGAGCTGTTTTTT. This translates into CSVDPGQGAGELFF.

The rearrangement uses TRBV4-2 and TRBJ2-6; D perhaps matches TRBD1 (6 bases). CDR1 LGHNA and CDR2 YNFKEQ come from the germline V gene. The CDR3 is made up of 22 amino acids. Trimming left V 1 base short and J 3 bases short, with 28 bases between. This CDR3 reads CASSQADLWTVLQVGGANVLTF. The CDR3 DNA reads as TGTGCCAGCAGCCAAGCGGATCTTTGGACAGTCCTCCAGGTTGGTGGGGCCAACGTCCTGACTTTC.

CDR3 protein: CASSLDGSPYEQYV. CDR3 nucleotides: TGTGCCAGCAGCTTGGATGGCAGCCCCTACGAGCAGTACGTC. J is TRBJ2-7 and V is TRBV7-6; D is undetermined. The germline V gene encodes CDR1 SGHVS and CDR2 FNYEAQ. V gave up 3 bases and J gave up 2 bases, with 11 bases separating them. This CDR3 comprises 14 residues.

This chain links TRBV19 with TRBJ1-1; D may be TRBD1 (6 bases). From germline, CDR1 is LNHDA and CDR2 SQIVND (reference sequence). The germline V and J ends were trimmed by 9 bases and 0 bases, with 14 bases remaining between them. The CDR3 runs 14 residues. The CDR3 sequence is CASRWGTMNTEAFF. CDR3 coding DNA: TGTGCCAGCCGTTGGGGGACAATGAACACTGAAGCTTTCTTT.

This clone showed up just a few times. The chain carries TRBV4-1 and TRBJ2-1, with TRBD1 matching over 9 bases. Losses at the gene ends were 1 base for V and 5 bases for J; bases not matched to a gene: 12. CDR3 size: 18 residues. CDR1 is MGHRA, CDR2 YSYEKL, per germline. CDR3 in amino acids: CASSQAVFGTGFNNEQFF. The CDR3 nucleotides read TGCGCCAGCAGCCAAGCTGTTTTCGGGACAGGGTTTAACAATGAGCAGTTCTTC.

This clone came up once. CDR3 amino acids: CASSEDGDTEAFF. The CDR3 DNA reads TGTGCCAGCAGTGAAGACGGGGACACTGAAGCTTTCTTT. The chain combines TRBV2 with TRBJ1-1; D unresolved. V was shortened by 1 base and J by 3 bases, with 6 bases between the two germline ends. Germline CDR1 reads SNHLY; CDR2 reads FYNNEI. This CDR3 has 13 amino acids.

This clone was counted between two and nine times. The junction departs from germline at one end; a sequencing error may be responsible. The chain joins TRBV6-8 to TRBJ1-1; D possibly corresponds to TRBD1 (6 bases). The length of the CDR3 is 14 residues. Germline CDR1 reads MNHGY; CDR2 reads SAAAGT. DNA for the CDR3: TGTGCCAGCACTTACGGACTCCAGGGGACTGAAGCTTTCTTT. Encoded protein: CASTYGLQGTEAFF.

The chain employs TRBV5-1 and TRBJ2-3; D unclear. The CDR3 consists of 14 residues. V gave up 3 bases and J gave up 5 bases, with 13 bases separating them. Per germline, CDR1 SGHRS and CDR2 YFSETQ. In DNA form, the CDR3 reads TGCGCCAGCAGCTCGTCCCTCCAACTAGATACGCAGTATTTT. This gives the protein CASSSSLQLDTQYF.

The chain carries TRBV15 and TRBJ1-5; D is perhaps TRBD1 (5 bases). Germline assignment: CDR1 LNHNV and CDR2 YYDKDF (reference sequence). This CDR3 region has 17 residues. Trimming removed 3 bases at V and 2 bases at J, with 17 bases between. The CDR3 DNA sequence: TGTGCCACCAGCAGGGGACCCGGGACGGCCGGCAATCAGCCCCAGCATTTT. Its protein product is CATSRGPGTAGNQPQHF.

V gene TRBV28 combines with J gene TRBJ1-3; D unclear. Looked up from germline, CDR1 is MDHEN and CDR2 is SYDVKM. V was pared by 6 bases and J by 8 bases, with 11 bases between. The CDR3 covers 12 residues. The CDR3 DNA sequence: TGTGCCAGCAGCTTAAAAGTGGACACCATATATTTT. The encoded protein is CASSLKVDTIYF.

This sequence joins TRBV5-1 and TRBJ2-6; D is possibly TRBD1 (5 bases). Germline lookup yields CDR1 SGHRS and CDR2 YFSETQ. V dropped 3 bases and J dropped 0 bases, with 10 bases sitting between them. CDR3 length: 16 amino acids. CDR3 loop: CASSWYQGSGANVLTF. CDR3 nucleotides: TGCGCCAGCAGCTGGTATCAGGGCTCTGGGGCCAACGTCCTGACTTTC.

This clone showed up just once. This chain connects TRBV5-1 to TRBJ2-3; 9 bases map to TRBD1. CDR3 length: 16 amino acids. V shed 4 bases and J 3 bases; nucleotides not matched to a gene: 9. Looked up from germline, CDR1 is SGHRS and CDR2 is YFSETQ. CDR3 in DNA: TGCGCCAGCAGCCCAACCCGGGACAGGGTAACAGATACGCAGTATTTT. Protein: CASSPTRDRVTDTQYF.

V and J are TRBV6-8 and TRBJ1-1, with D unresolved. CDR3 size: 13 residues. The germline V gene encodes CDR1 MNHGY and CDR2 SAAAGT. Trimming stripped 6 bases from V and 3 bases from J, with 11 bases between. CDR3 loop: CASRSALDTEAFF. In DNA, the CDR3 is TGTGCCAGCAGGTCGGCCCTCGACACTGAAGCTTTCTTT.

The chain has TRBV7-5 and TRBJ2-1; no DNA check was done on the table's D call, TRBD1. TRBV7-5 counts as a pseudogene. The CDR3 runs to 16 residues. The CDR3 DNA follows: TGTGCCAGCAGTCAAACACAGGGGGGCCCCTACAATGAGCAGTTCTTC. Translating it yields CASSQTQGGPYNEQFF.

V and J are TRBV18 and TRBJ1-4; no reliable D call. V was cut by 6 bases and J by 8 bases, with 10 bases left in between. Per the germline V gene, CDR1 is KGHSH and CDR2 is LQKENI. This CDR3 has 12 amino acids. The CDR3 DNA reads as TGTGCCAGCTCCCTTACCAGAGAAAAACTGTTTTTT. This translates into CASSLTREKLFF.

As concerns this clone: The CDR3 end is not reached by the read, which stops 1 residue before it; the germline J gene fills it in. The gene calls are TRBV6-1 and TRBJ2-7; D is perhaps TRBD1 or TRBD2 (5 bases each). V shed 0 bases and J shed 5 bases, with 8 bases lying between them. Germline lookup yields CDR1 MNHNS and CDR2 SASEGT. The CDR3 length is 13 residues. CDR3 DNA, as far as it was read: TGTGCCAGCAGTGAAGCGGGACCTAACGAGCAGTAC. Its translation: CASSEAGPNEQY. The full CDR3 sequence reads CASSEAGPNEQYV.

J is TRBJ2-2 and V is TRBV12-5; D is ambiguous. From germline, CDR1 is LGHNT and CDR2 FRNRAP. The CDR3 runs to 12 residues. The CDR3 sequence: CASAGDTGELFF. Written as DNA, the CDR3 is TGTGCCAGCGCCGGCGACACCGGGGAGCTGTTTTTT.

The rearrangement joins TRBV30 to TRBJ2-7, with TRBD1 matching 7 bases. Germline V gene data show CDR1 as GTSNPN and CDR2 as SVGIG (reference sequence). Trimming at V came to 0 bases and at J to 9 bases, leaving 2 bases not matched to a gene. The CDR3 loop spans 11 amino acids. In nucleotides, the CDR3 is TGTGCCTGGAGTGTCCACAGGGGGCAGTACTTC. Translating it yields CAWSVHRGQYF.

The chain couples TRBV10-2 to TRBJ1-1; D gene uncertain. The CDR3 loop spans 13 amino acids. From germline, CDR1 is WSHSY and CDR2 SAAADI. With 3 bases removed from V and 6 bases from J, the gap between germline ends came to 11 bases. For the CDR3, the DNA is TGCGCCAGCAGTGAAGGGAATAGGCCTGAAGCTTTCTTT. This encodes CASSEGNRPEAFF.

The chain is built from TRBV25-1 and TRBJ2-1, with 7 bases that match TRBD2. The germline CDR1 and CDR2 sequences are MGHDK and SYGVNS. V was pared by 3 bases and J by 5 bases, with 4 bases of the junction left unmatched. The CDR3 runs to 14 residues. DNA of the CDR3: TGTGCCAGCAGTGACATGGGACTACACAATGAGCAGTTCTTC. It encodes CASSDMGLHNEQFF.

The CDR3 spells CASTLVRWAFF. CDR3 sequence (DNA): TGTGCCAGCACCCTCGTCAGGTGGGCTTTCTTT. The chain recombines TRBV6-4 with TRBJ1-1; the D is unclear. Trimming cost V 7 bases and J 11 bases, with 14 bases left between them. The CDR3 covers 11 residues. CDR1 is MRHNA, CDR2 SNTAGT, per germline.

This chain connects TRBV11-3 to TRBJ1-1; D is perhaps TRBD1 (5 bases). CDR1 and CDR2 from the germline V gene are SGHNT and YENEEA. V shed 4 bases and J shed 6 bases, with 15 bases lying between them. The CDR3 runs 14 residues. DNA for the CDR3: TGTGCCAGCAGCTCCGGTCCAGGGTTGGCTGAAGCTTTCTTT. The encoded protein is CASSSGPGLAEAFF.

The gene calls are TRBV6-8 and TRBJ2-2, with unresolved D. This CDR3 contains 13 residues. Trimming removed 2 bases from V and 6 bases from J, with 7 bases in between. Looked up from germline, CDR1 is MNHGY and CDR2 is SAAAGT. The DNA of the CDR3 is TGTGCCAGCAGTTACATGCAAGCCGGGGAGCTGTTTTTT. It encodes CASSYMQAGELFF.